This TCR beta chain was documented in a study of cytomegalovirus exposure and HLA in healthy donors. About the study: Ancestry clustering placed 70% to 90% of approximately 370 genotyped donors in the Caucasian-associated cluster. Findings and caveats of the study: A later analysis found TCR association rates differed by HLA locus, highest for DRB1 and lowest for HLA-C. A list of 150 or so TCR beta chains associated with cytomegalovirus was given.

Worth noting for this clone: What it recognizes is unknown.

Researchers ran the PCR with 60 Vbeta and 13 Jbeta primers. The data were produced by immunoSEQ multiplex PCR, yet TCRdb's version contains in-frame clones alone and is incomplete. The sample spans 30,000 to 45,000 clones; the ten largest clones claim about 8.9%. Sequenced sample: PBMCs. The origin of this receptor is a middle-aged man in good health and CMV-seropositive.

The DNA for the CDR3 is TGTGCCAGCAGCTTAGAATCAGTCCAGCCCCAGCATTTT. Translation: CASSLESVQPQHF. The chain links TRBV7-2 to TRBJ1-5; no clear D gene. V dropped 1 base and J dropped 7 bases, with 8 bases sitting between them. From germline, CDR1 is SGHTA and CDR2 FQGNSA. This CDR3 has 13 residues.